These 32 T cell receptor beta chains originate from one sample sequenced in a study of vaccination effects on CD4 cells after COVID-19. Their antigens remain unidentified. TCRdb's copy holds only in-frame clones and misses some; the assay was immunoSEQ multiplex PCR. The sample shows around 35,000 clones, approximately 72% of them seen only once. Scientists isolated CD4+ T cells after an approximately 10-day culture period ended. Sequenced here: CD4+ T cells from PBMCs cultured without peptide, sampled before COVID-19 vaccination. These receptors were collected from a human donor who received a COVID-19 vaccine.

This chain links TRBV9 with TRBJ2-3; TRBD2 is a possible D gene (6 bases). The length of the CDR3 is 16 residues. Trimming pared 4 bases from V and 0 bases from J, leaving 15 bases between. Germline assignment: CDR1 SGDLS and CDR2 YYNGEE. The CDR3 DNA reads TGTGCCAGCAGCCCCCGGGGAGGCACAAGCACAGATACGCAGTATTTT. The encoded protein is CASSPRGGTSTDTQYF.

This chain links TRBV5-5 with TRBJ1-6; D gene unclear. Germline CDR1 SGHKS, CDR2 YYEKEE (reference sequence). V lost 4 bases and J lost 14, with 16 bases in between. The CDR3 covers 13 residues. CDR3 DNA: TGTGCCAGCAGCCCCGGACCCCTCGTCGCCCTCCACTTT. This codes for CASSPGPLVALHF.

The J gene is TRBJ2-1, the V gene TRBV30, with D tentatively TRBD1 (6 bases). Germline loops: CDR1 GTSNPN, CDR2 SVGIG (reference sequence). There are 16 residues in the CDR3. V dropped 0 bases and J dropped 2 bases, with 14 bases sitting between them. The CDR3 coding sequence is TGTGCCTGGAGTGTATACTGGGGACAACCCTACAATGAGCAGTTCTTC. This translates into CAWSVYWGQPYNEQFF.

V gene TRBV2 combines with J gene TRBJ1-1; D might be TRBD1 (6 bases). The CDR3 is 17 residues long. V lost 8 bases to trimming and J lost 0 bases, with 22 bases between them. Germline V gene sequence: CDR1 SNHLY, CDR2 FYNNEI. CDR3 amino acids: CASGWTRTDFMNTEAFF. The CDR3 DNA sequence: TGTGCCAGCGGATGGACACGGACAGACTTTATGAACACTGAAGCTTTCTTT. Looking up the rest from reference TRBV2 and TRBJ1-1 gives the full variable domain: EPEVTQTPSHQVTQMGQEVILRCVPISNHLYFYWYRQILGQKVEFLVSFYNNEISEKSEIFDDQFSVERPDGSNFTLKIRSTKLEDSAMYFCASGWTRTDFMNTEAFFGQGTRLTVV.

This chain joins TRBV6-6 and TRBJ2-7; D might be TRBD2 (5 bases). Deletions cut 6 bases from V and 5 bases from J, with 17 bases between. From germline, CDR1 is MNHNY and CDR2 SVGAGI (reference sequence). The CDR3 has 14 residues. The CDR3 DNA is TGTGCCAGCAGCCCAACGAGGGCTCGTGACGAGCAGTACTTC. Its translation is CASSPTRARDEQYF.

This rearrangement joins TRBV6-5 to TRBJ1-1; D gene ambiguous. CDR3 size: 13 residues. Trimming pared 5 bases from V and 5 bases from J, leaving 12 bases between. Germline CDR1 reads MNHEY; CDR2 reads SVGAGI. DNA of the CDR3: TGTGCCAGCAGTCCTAGGGTGGGGACTGAAGCTTTCTTT. This gives the protein CASSPRVGTEAFF.

The chain uses TRBV10-3 and TRBJ2-1, with TRBD2 matching 10 bases. The V gene end was trimmed by 6 bases and the J gene end by 8 bases; junction bases not matched to a gene: 13. The CDR3 has 16 residues. In germline, CDR1 is ENHRY, CDR2 SYGVKD. The CDR3 DNA follows: TGTGCCATCAGAGCGGCTAGCGGGAGTCACGGGGATGAGCAGTTCTTC. This codes for CAIRAASGSHGDEQFF.

The J gene is TRBJ2-7, the V gene TRBV7-2; maybe TRBD1 (6 bases). CDR3 length: 14 residues. CDR1 and CDR2 (germline): SGHTA, FQGNSA. Trimming stripped 1 base from V and 2 bases from J, with 9 bases between. The CDR3 bases are TGTGCCAGCAGCTTAGACAGGGACACCTACGAGCAGTACTTC. Its translation: CASSLDRDTYEQYF.

CDR3 protein: CASRDTSGGKNIQYF. The CDR3 region has the DNA TGTGCCAGCAGGGATACCAGCGGGGGGAAAAACATTCAGTACTTC. The gene calls are TRBV2 and TRBJ2-4; 9 bases fit TRBD2. Trimming cost V 6 bases and J 4 bases; bases outside gene matches: 7. The CDR3 sequence is 15 residues long. The germline gives CDR1 SNHLY, CDR2 FYNNEI. The full variable domain, with the rest looked up from reference TRBV2 and TRBJ2-4, is EPEVTQTPSHQVTQMGQEVILRCVPISNHLYFYWYRQILGQKVEFLVSFYNNEISEKSEIFDDQFSVERPDGSNFTLKIRSTKLEDSAMYFCASRDTSGGKNIQYFGAGTRLSVL.

This clone came up once. The rearrangement links TRBV6-1 to TRBJ1-5, with a tentative D call TRBD1 (6 bases). The CDR3 consists of 16 residues. The V end lost 1 base, the J end lost 5 bases, and 15 bases lay between the germline ends. Germline V lookup: CDR1 MNHNS, CDR2 SASEGT. The CDR3, as DNA: TGTGCCAGCAGTGAAGTTGGGGGGGCCGGGGATCAGCCCCAGCATTTT. Protein sequence: CASSEVGGAGDQPQHF.

The CDR3 reads CASSFGGTGANVLTF. The CDR3 DNA reads as TGTGCCAGCAGTTTCGGGGGGACTGGGGCCAACGTCCTGACTTTC. The J gene is TRBJ2-6, the V gene TRBV28, with 7 bases that match TRBD2. CDR1 and CDR2 from the germline V gene are MDHEN and SYDVKM. This CDR3 contains 15 residues. Trimming removed 3 bases from V and 2 bases from J; junction bases left unmatched: 1.

This sequence joins TRBV6-1 and TRBJ2-4; maybe TRBD2 (6 bases). CDR3 length: 13 residues. Deletions cut 3 bases from V and 8 bases from J, with 11 bases between. CDR1 is MNHNS, CDR2 SASEGT, per germline. This CDR3 is CASSDGGWDIQYF. The CDR3 nucleotides read TGTGCCAGCAGTGACGGAGGGTGGGACATTCAGTACTTC.

In this sample, this clone turned up a few times. This sequence joins TRBV4-1 and TRBJ2-2; D unclear. CDR1 and CDR2 from the germline V gene are MGHRA and YSYEKL. The CDR3 runs to 16 residues. V gave up 0 bases and J gave up 0 bases, with 8 bases separating them. The CDR3 region is CASSQDSRTNTGELFF. CDR3 sequence (DNA): TGCGCCAGCAGCCAAGATAGCAGGACGAACACCGGGGAGCTGTTTTTT.

V usage is TRBV5-6 and J usage is TRBJ2-1; TRBD2 matches at 12 bases. From germline, CDR1 is SGHDT and CDR2 YYEEEE. V dropped 5 bases and J dropped 4; count of bases not matched to a gene: 4. The CDR3 length is 15 residues. The CDR3 spells CASRLGLAGYNEQFF. CDR3 nucleotides: TGTGCCAGCAGACTGGGACTAGCGGGTTACAATGAGCAGTTCTTC. Variable domain in full (rest from reference TRBV5-6 and TRBJ2-1): DAGVTQSPTHLIKTRGQQVTLRCSPKSGHDTVSWYQQALGQGPQFIFQYYEEEERQRGNFPDRFSGHQFPNYSSELNVNALLLGDSALYLCASRLGLAGYNEQFFGPGTRLTVL.

CDR3 region: CASETTGTGVGYTF. CDR3 bases: TGTGCCAGCGAGACGACCGGGACAGGGGTTGGCTACACCTTC. The chain has TRBV28 and TRBJ1-2, with 10 bases matching TRBD1. The CDR3 contains 14 residues. V lost 8 bases and J lost 7; bases outside the gene matches: 10. The V gene's germline CDR1 is MDHEN and CDR2 SYDVKM.

This clone counts as medium-sized. A junction boundary mismatches the germline segment, possibly from a read error. The chain combines TRBV7-9 with TRBJ1-2; perhaps TRBD1 as D (5 bases). Germline loops: CDR1 SEHNR, CDR2 FQNEAQ (reference sequence). The CDR3 covers 11 residues. The CDR3 reads CVSRVHYGYTF. CDR3 coding DNA: TGTGTCAGCAGGGTACACTATGGCTACACCTTC.

The V and J genes are TRBV4-3 and TRBJ2-1, with 8 nucleotides matching TRBD2. The J segment lost 7 bases and the V segment lost 0 bases, leaving 11 bases of the junction unmatched. CDR1 is LGHNA, CDR2 YSLEER, per germline. CDR3 size: 17 residues. CDR3 DNA sequence: TGCGCCAGCAGCCAAGAAGGGCCGGGGGGGATAATAAATGAGCAGTTCTTC. Translation: CASSQEGPGGIINEQFF.

The V call is TRBV28, the J call TRBJ1-2, with D perhaps matching TRBD1 (6 bases). V lost 7 bases to trimming and J lost 2 bases, with 8 bases between them. This CDR3 has 12 amino acids. Germline CDR1 and CDR2: MDHEN and SYDVKM. CDR3 protein: CASTGDNYGYTF. In DNA, the CDR3 is TGTGCCAGCACAGGGGACAACTATGGCTACACCTTC.

This clone was seen more than once but under ten times. The CDR3 DNA follows: TGTGCCAGCAGCCCCAAAAGACTAGCGGGGGGACAAGAAGATGAGCAGTTCTTC. This sequence encodes CASSPKRLAGGQEDEQFF. This chain uses TRBV9 with TRBJ2-1; 13 bases fit TRBD2. Per the germline V gene, CDR1 is SGDLS and CDR2 is YYNGEE. Trimming at V came to 4 bases and at J to 8 bases, leaving 15 bases not matched to a gene. CDR3 length: 18 residues. The entire variable domain, with the rest obtained from reference TRBV9 and TRBJ2-1, is as follows: DSGVTQTPKHLITATGQRVTLRCSPRSGDLSVYWYQQSLDQGLQFLIQYYNGEERAKGNILERFSAQQFPDLHSELNLSSLELGDSALYFCASSPKRLAGGQEDEQFFGPGTRLTVL.

The rearrangement joins TRBV5-4 to TRBJ2-1, with D hard to call. The CDR3 is made up of 15 amino acids. Germline CDR1 reads SGHNT; CDR2 reads YYREEE (reference sequence). Between the trimmed V and J ends, which lost 2 bases and 1 base, there was a span of 10 bases. The CDR3 spells CASSLEVGSYNEQFF. CDR3 coding DNA: TGTGCCAGCAGCTTAGAGGTAGGATCCTACAATGAGCAGTTCTTC.

This clone was observed a handful of times. The chain has TRBV5-1 and TRBJ2-3; either TRBD1 or TRBD2 may supply D (5 bases each). Germline CDR1 reads SGHRS; CDR2 reads YFSETQ. The CDR3 is 16 amino acids. Trimming shortened V by 0 bases and J by 1 base, and 12 bases separated the two germline ends. The CDR3 sequence: CASSLEGTPGTDTQYF. The CDR3 DNA reads TGCGCCAGCAGCTTGGAAGGGACCCCAGGCACAGATACGCAGTATTTT.

The genes are TRBV5-1 and TRBJ1-6; unclear D gene. CDR3 length: 15 residues. Germline V gene lookup returns CDR1 SGHRS and CDR2 YFSETQ. V was clipped by 0 bases and J by 10 bases, with 14 bases between them. CDR3 sequence: CASSLAPTLPSPLHF. CDR3 DNA: TGCGCCAGCAGCTTGGCTCCGACCCTGCCCTCACCCCTCCACTTT.

The gene calls are TRBV11-2 and TRBJ2-1; 12 nucleotides line up with TRBD2. CDR3 size: 17 residues. The germline gives CDR1 SGHAT, CDR2 FQNNGV. The junction had 8 bases not matched to a gene; V was cut back by 2 bases and J by 6 bases. The CDR3 reads CASSLRLAGVSGNEQFF. The CDR3 nucleotides are TGTGCCAGCAGCTTACGACTAGCGGGGGTTTCTGGCAATGAGCAGTTCTTC.

The chain carries TRBV18 and TRBJ2-5, with 12 bases aligning to TRBD2. The V gene end was trimmed by 4 bases and the J gene end by 2 bases; junction bases not matched to a gene: 2. This CDR3 has 15 amino acids. Germline-derived CDR1 and CDR2 are KGHSH and LQKENI. DNA of the CDR3: TGTGCCAGCTCACTGGGACTAGCGGGTCAAGAGACCCAGTACTTC. Amino acid sequence: CASSLGLAGQETQYF.

This clone has only a few counts. This chain uses TRBV3-1 (or the pseudogene TRBV3-2) with TRBJ2-2; the D is unclear. The CDR3 contains 11 residues. Germline V gene data show CDR1 as LGHDT and CDR2 as YNNKEL (reference sequence). Deletions cut 4 bases from V and 7 bases from J, with 4 bases between. CDR3 amino acids: CASSRIGELFF. DNA for the CDR3: TGTGCCAGCAGCCGTATCGGGGAGCTGTTTTTT.

The V gene is TRBV10-3, the J gene TRBJ2-7, with D possibly called TRBD1 or TRBD2 (5 bases each). Looked up from germline, CDR1 is ENHRY and CDR2 is SYGVKD. V was trimmed by 8 bases and J by 0 bases, leaving 11 bases between them. The CDR3 is 13 amino acids. As DNA, the CDR3 is TGTGCCATCGGGGACCGACCCTCCTACGAGCAGTACTTC. As protein: CAIGDRPSYEQYF.

V usage is TRBV6-8 and J usage is TRBJ2-7; no clear D. This CDR3 has 14 residues. The germline V and J ends were trimmed by 5 bases and 1 base, with 12 bases remaining between them. Germline V gene sequence: CDR1 MNHGY, CDR2 SAAAGT. This chain's CDR3 is CASSPRCWSYEQYF. In DNA form, the CDR3 reads TGTGCCAGCAGTCCCCGTTGTTGGTCCTACGAGCAGTACTTC.

The chain is built from TRBV7-9 and TRBJ1-1, with D perhaps matching TRBD1 (6 bases). The CDR3 covers 13 residues. Germline V gene sequence: CDR1 SEHNR, CDR2 FQNEAQ (reference sequence). The germline V and J ends were trimmed by 5 bases and 11 bases, with 18 bases remaining between them. CDR3 amino acids: CASSAPGARVAFF. The DNA for the CDR3 is TGTGCCAGCAGCGCTCCGGGGGCGAGGGTGGCTTTCTTT.

The DNA for the CDR3 is TGCGCCAGCAGCCAAGATCTAACTGCCCGCAATCAGCCCCAGCATTTT. Protein product: CASSQDLTARNQPQHF. The V and J genes are TRBV4-3 and TRBJ1-5; D gene unclear. V dropped 0 bases and J dropped 2 bases, with 11 bases sitting between them. Germline CDR1 reads LGHNA; CDR2 reads YSLEER. The CDR3 covers 16 residues.

This chain connects TRBV7-9 to TRBJ1-1; possibly TRBD1 for D (5 bases). Per germline, CDR1 SEHNR and CDR2 FQNEAQ (reference sequence). The CDR3 contains 12 residues. Trimming took 5 bases from V and 8 from J, leaving 12 bases between them. The CDR3 spells CASSPGGREAFF. The CDR3 nucleotides are TGTGCCAGCAGCCCCGGGGGGAGGGAAGCTTTCTTT.

The chain links TRBV2 to TRBJ2-7; no definite D call. There are 16 residues in the CDR3. The germline V gene encodes CDR1 SNHLY and CDR2 FYNNEI. Between the trimmed V and J ends, which lost 1 base and 2 bases, there was a span of 15 bases. CDR3 in amino acids: CASSEVRRQTPYEQYF. The CDR3 DNA reads as TGTGCCAGCAGTGAAGTCAGGCGCCAGACCCCCTACGAGCAGTACTTC.

The chain uses TRBV4-1 and TRBJ2-4; 7 bases are a match to TRBD2. Germline CDR1 is MGHRA and CDR2 is YSYEKL. The CDR3 totals 16 residues. V trimming: 2 bases; J trimming: 9 bases; junction bases outside the gene matches: 13. The CDR3 DNA reads as TGCGCCAGCAGCCAACCCCCTCGTGGGGAGGGAGGCATTCAGTACTTC. Residues: CASSQPPRGEGGIQYF.